This entry lists 3 T cell receptor beta chains sequenced from one sample in a study of CD8+CD57+ T cells in acquired aplastic anemia. Profiling that covered TCR beta VDJ and CDR3 relied on genomic DNA as its template. Using its own MiXCR run on the reads, TCRdb lists one record per CDR3 protein. This table has 300,000 or so distinct CDR3 sequences, approximately 60% appearing once. Patients chosen for sequencing had shown CD8+CD57+ cell expansion by flow cytometry. The material sequenced was sorted CD4+, CD8+, or CD8+CD57+ T cells (not recorded which) from PBMCs. The receptors shown here come from a human donor with aplastic anemia.

This chain joins TRBV19 and TRBJ2-4; no firm D call. The germline V gene encodes CDR1 LNHDA and CDR2 SQIVND (reference sequence). The germline V and J ends were trimmed by 3 bases and 0 bases, with 18 bases remaining between them. This CDR3 is built from 18 residues. CDR3 in DNA: TGTGCCAGTAGTATCAGGCTCGGTGTGCGACTAGCCAAAAACATTCAGTACTTC. Translating gives CASSIRLGVRLAKNIQYF.

The CDR3 nucleotides are TGTGCCAGCAGCCGGGCTAGCGGGGGTTTGGGTTCCTACGAGCAGTACTTC. This sequence encodes CASSRASGGLGSYEQYF. The chain has TRBV3-1 and TRBJ2-7; 10 bases agree with TRBD2. The CDR3 is 17 amino acids. V shed 4 bases, J shed 1 base, and the junction held 10 bases outside the gene matches. Germline assignment: CDR1 LGHDT and CDR2 YNNKEL (reference sequence).

The chain has TRBV20-1 and TRBJ1-2, with 9 positions matching TRBD1. The CDR3 spans 12 residues. Germline CDR1 is DFQATT and CDR2 is SNEGSKA (reference sequence). The CDR3: CSLDRGNYGYTF. CDR3 coding DNA: TGCAGCTTGGACAGGGGAAACTATGGCTACACCTTC.